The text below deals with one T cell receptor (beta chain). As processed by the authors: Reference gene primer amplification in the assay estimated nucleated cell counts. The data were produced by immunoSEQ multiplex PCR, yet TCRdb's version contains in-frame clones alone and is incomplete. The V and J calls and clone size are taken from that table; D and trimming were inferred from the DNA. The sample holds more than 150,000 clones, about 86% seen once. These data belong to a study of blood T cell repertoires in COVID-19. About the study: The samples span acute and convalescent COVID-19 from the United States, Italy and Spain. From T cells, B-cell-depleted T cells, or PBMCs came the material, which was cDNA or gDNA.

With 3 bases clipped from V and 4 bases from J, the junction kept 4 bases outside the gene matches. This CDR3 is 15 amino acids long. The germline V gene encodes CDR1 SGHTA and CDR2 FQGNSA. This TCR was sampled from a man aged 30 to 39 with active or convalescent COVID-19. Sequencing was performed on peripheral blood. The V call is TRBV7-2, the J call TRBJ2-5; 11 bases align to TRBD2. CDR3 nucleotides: TGTGCCAGCAGCTTGGATCTAGCGGGAGGAGAGACCCAGTACTTC. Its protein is CASSLDLAGGETQYF.